This T cell receptor beta chain stems from a study of CD8+ T cells in alopecia areata. Stated treatment: oral pan-JAK inhibitor, 5-10 mg twice daily. This clone was counted between two and nine times. In each case, RNA was isolated and then reverse transcribed into cDNA as the sequencing template. The repertoire was sequenced with immunoSEQ multiplex PCR; TCRdb's copy has only in-frame clones and lacks some. The table records roughly 200,000 clones, about 48% of them present only once. This CDR3 region has 14 residues. V lost 1 base to trimming and J lost 2 bases, with 11 bases between them. Germline values: CDR1 GTSNPN, CDR2 SVGIG (reference sequence).

Material: CD8+ T cells sorted from blood, obtained at week 24, from a patient treated with tofacitinib. The source is a human donor with alopecia areata. J is TRBJ1-1 and V is TRBV30; D may be TRBD1 (5 bases). The CDR3 protein is CAWSALGENTEAFF. The CDR3 bases are TGTGCCTGGAGTGCCTTGGGGGAAAACACTGAAGCTTTCTTT.